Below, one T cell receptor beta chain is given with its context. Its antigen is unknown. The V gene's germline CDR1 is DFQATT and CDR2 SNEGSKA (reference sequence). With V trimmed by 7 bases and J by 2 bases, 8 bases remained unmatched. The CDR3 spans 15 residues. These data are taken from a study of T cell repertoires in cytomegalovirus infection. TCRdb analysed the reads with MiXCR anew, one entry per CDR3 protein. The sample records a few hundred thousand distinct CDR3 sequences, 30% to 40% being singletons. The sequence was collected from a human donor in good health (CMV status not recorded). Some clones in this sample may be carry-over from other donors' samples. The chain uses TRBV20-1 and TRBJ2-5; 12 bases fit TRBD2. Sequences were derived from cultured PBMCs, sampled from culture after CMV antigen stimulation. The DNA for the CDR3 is TGCAGTGTCACGATCGGGACTAGCGGGCAAGAGACCCAGTACTTC. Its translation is CSVTIGTSGQETQYF.